This entry lists 27 T cell receptor beta chains sequenced from one sample in a study of blood T cell repertoires in COVID-19. Profiling relied on immunoSEQ multiplex PCR, and the TCRdb table lists in-frame clones only, not all of them. The sample shows around 150,000 clones, over 75% of them seen only once. Specimen: peripheral blood. These receptors were taken from a man between 60 and 75 years old with active or convalescent COVID-19.

This clone has a single count. CDR3 coding DNA: TGTGCCAGCAGGGGGACAGACAGCAATCAGCCCCAGCATTTT. The encoded protein is CASRGTDSNQPQHF. This chain connects TRBV28 to TRBJ1-5, with 7 bases aligning to TRBD1. Germline CDR1 and CDR2: MDHEN and SYDVKM. The CDR3 spans 14 residues. V lost 6 bases, J lost 1 base, and 3 bases stayed unmatched.

The V and J genes are TRBV6-5 and TRBJ1-2; D is perhaps TRBD1 (6 bases). V dropped 0 bases and J dropped 1 base, with 12 bases sitting between them. This CDR3 comprises 16 residues. Germline loops: CDR1 MNHEY, CDR2 SVGAGI. The CDR3 DNA reads as TGTGCCAGCAGTTACTCTCGGGGGGCTCTTAACTATGGCTACACCTTC. It specifies CASSYSRGALNYGYTF.

The chain recombines TRBV7-9 with TRBJ1-1; D remains ambiguous. V shed 6 bases and J shed 3 bases, with 8 bases lying between them. There are 12 residues in the CDR3. Looked up from germline, CDR1 is SEHNR and CDR2 is FQNEAQ (reference sequence). CDR3 protein: CASSSRDTEAFF. The CDR3 bases are TGTGCCAGCAGTTCCCGGGACACTGAAGCTTTCTTT.

V usage is TRBV7-2 and J usage is TRBJ1-3, with D possibly matching TRBD1 (6 bases). V was clipped by 3 bases and J by 4 bases, with 10 bases between them. CDR3 size: 14 residues. The germline gives CDR1 SGHTA, CDR2 FQGNSA. The CDR3 spells CASSFTGTGNTIYF. In nucleotides, the CDR3 is TGTGCCAGCAGCTTCACAGGGACGGGAAACACCATATATTTT.

This sequence joins TRBV18 and TRBJ2-7, with D tentatively TRBD2 (5 bases). The V and J ends lost 2 bases and 5 bases respectively, with 19 bases between them. CDR3 size: 16 residues. Germline CDR1 KGHSH, CDR2 LQKENI. The CDR3, as DNA: TGTGCCAGCTCACCATGGGCCGGTCGGGGAAACAACGAGCAGTACTTC. This gives the protein CASSPWAGRGNNEQYF.

The rearrangement links TRBV5-1 to TRBJ2-5; 9 bases match TRBD1. The CDR3 is 14 residues long. Germline trimming cut 3 bases from V and 5 bases from J; bases unmatched to any gene: 5. The germline CDR1 and CDR2 sequences are SGHRS and YFSETQ. Here the CDR3 reads CASSWTGVIETQYF. CDR3 nucleotides: TGCGCCAGCAGCTGGACAGGGGTGATCGAGACCCAGTACTTC.

V is TRBV27 and J is TRBJ1-6; 7 bases agree with TRBD1. CDR3 length: 14 amino acids. From germline, CDR1 is MNHEY and CDR2 SMNVEV (reference sequence). The J segment lost 9 bases and the V segment lost 6 bases, leaving 8 bases of the junction unmatched. For the CDR3, the DNA is TGTGCCAGCAGCCACAGGGGTTCCACTTCACCCCTCCACTTT. Residues: CASSHRGSTSPLHF.

This clone was seen just once. The gene calls are TRBV11-2 and TRBJ2-1, with 11 bases matching TRBD2. The CDR3 spans 14 residues. CDR1 is SGHAT, CDR2 FQNNGV, per germline. V lost 5 bases to trimming and J lost 6 bases; unmatched junction nucleotides: 3. The CDR3 spells CASSKGLAANEQFF. As DNA, the CDR3 is TGTGCCAGCAGCAAGGGACTAGCGGCCAATGAGCAGTTCTTC. The full variable domain, in which reference TRBV11-2 and TRBJ2-1 provide the parts outside the CDR3, is EAGVAQSPRYKIIEKRQSVAFWCNPISGHATLYWYQQILGQGPKLLIQFQNNGVVDDSQLPKDRFSAERLKGVDSTLKIQPAKLEDSAVYLCASSKGLAANEQFFGPGTRLTVL.

CDR3 bases: TGTGCCAGCAGGGGGACAACTGGTGGTGAAAAACTGTTTTTT. Protein sequence: CASRGTTGGEKLFF. The J gene is TRBJ1-4, the V gene TRBV2; D may be TRBD1 (6 bases). The germline CDR1 and CDR2 sequences are SNHLY and FYNNEI. V lost 6 bases and J 7 bases, leaving 15 bases between the germline ends. This CDR3 spans 14 amino acids.

The rearrangement links TRBV25-1 to TRBJ1-3, with D perhaps TRBD1 (5 bases). CDR1 MGHDK and CDR2 SYGVNS come from the germline V gene. Trimming pared 6 bases from V and 0 bases from J, leaving 9 bases between. This CDR3 is built from 14 residues. The CDR3 DNA sequence: TGTGCCAGCAGAGAAACAGGCTCTGGAAACACCATATATTTT. Residues: CASRETGSGNTIYF. Combining the CDR3 with reference TRBV25-1 and TRBJ1-3 gives the whole variable domain EADIYQTPRYLVIGTGKKITLECSQTMGHDKMYWYQQDPGMELHLIHYSYGVNSTEKGDLSSESTVSRIRTEHFPLTLESARPSHTSQYLCASRETGSGNTIYFGEGSWLTVV.

The chain joins TRBV9 to TRBJ2-5; 8 bases agree with TRBD2. In germline, CDR1 is SGDLS, CDR2 YYNGEE. Trimming at V came to 4 bases and at J to 4 bases, leaving 9 bases not matched to a gene. This CDR3 is 15 amino acids long. CDR3 region: CASSTGPGGRETQYF. CDR3 bases: TGTGCCAGCAGCACCGGACCGGGAGGGAGAGAGACCCAGTACTTC.

This sequence joins TRBV2 and TRBJ2-1; 8 positions agree with TRBD1. The CDR3 contains 14 residues. Per germline, CDR1 SNHLY and CDR2 FYNNEI. With V trimmed by 4 bases and J by 9 bases, 8 bases remained unmatched. Here the CDR3 reads CASSAWGQASEQFF. CDR3 in DNA: TGTGCCAGCAGTGCGTGGGGACAGGCCAGTGAGCAGTTCTTC.

The chain recombines TRBV3-1 (or the pseudogene TRBV3-2) with TRBJ2-7, with 7 bases identical to TRBD1. Trimming removed 3 bases from V and 1 base from J; junction bases left unmatched: 6. Germline CDR1 LGHDT, CDR2 YNNKEL (reference sequence). The CDR3 is 15 amino acids. The CDR3, as DNA: TGTGCCAGCAGCCATGGACAGGCGCCTTCCTACGAGCAGTACTTC. It is translated as CASSHGQAPSYEQYF.

The chain recombines TRBV11-2 with TRBJ2-1; 11 nucleotides agree with TRBD2. The length of the CDR3 is 16 residues. V trimming: 1 base; J trimming: 4 bases; junction bases outside the gene matches: 3. Per the germline V gene, CDR1 is SGHAT and CDR2 is FQNNGV. The CDR3 sequence is CASSLVSGRGYNEQFF. CDR3 nucleotide sequence: TGTGCCAGCAGCTTAGTTAGCGGGAGGGGTTACAATGAGCAGTTCTTC.

The chain couples TRBV28 to TRBJ2-7, with D maybe TRBD1 (5 bases). This CDR3 region has 14 residues. V lost 5 bases and J 4 bases, leaving 15 bases between the germline ends. Germline CDR1 reads MDHEN; CDR2 reads SYDVKM. CDR3 sequence reads: CASSLRVLGYEQYF. The CDR3 nucleotides are TGTGCCAGCAGTCTCAGGGTGTTAGGGTACGAGCAGTACTTC.

CDR3 loop: CASSQLSGSTDTQYF. In DNA form, the CDR3 reads TGTGCCAGCAGCCAGCTGTCGGGGAGCACAGATACGCAGTATTTT. The V gene is TRBV7-9, the J gene TRBJ2-3; a weak D match, TRBD2 (5 bases). The germline V gene encodes CDR1 SEHNR and CDR2 FQNEAQ (reference sequence). Trimming took 5 bases from V and 0 from J, leaving 12 bases between them. The CDR3 is made up of 15 amino acids.

The rearrangement links TRBV28 to TRBJ2-7; 8 nucleotides line up with TRBD1. The CDR3 length is 15 residues. The V segment lost 4 bases and the J segment 3 bases; nucleotides outside the gene matches: 8. Germline V gene data show CDR1 as MDHEN and CDR2 as SYDVKM. CDR3 sequence: CASSWVPGQVYEQYF. The CDR3 DNA reads TGTGCCAGCAGTTGGGTCCCGGGACAGGTCTACGAGCAGTACTTC.

The chain combines TRBV7-6 with TRBJ1-2, with 9 nucleotides matching TRBD1. The trim removed 0 bases at V and 4 bases at J, leaving 9 bases unmatched. The CDR3 covers 17 residues. CDR1 is SGHVS and CDR2 is FNYEAQ in the germline V gene. CDR3 nucleotides: TGTGCCAGCAGCTTAGCGAGGGGCGGGACAGGGTCCTATGGCTACACCTTC. It translates to CASSLARGGTGSYGYTF.

The chain has TRBV7-9 and TRBJ2-5; D call uncertain. This CDR3 has 13 residues. Germline V gene lookup returns CDR1 SEHNR and CDR2 FQNEAQ (reference sequence). V was shortened by 5 bases and J by 5 bases, with 12 bases between the two germline ends. In DNA, the CDR3 is TGTGCCAGCAGCCCCCCTATGGAGGAGACCCAGTACTTC. It is translated as CASSPPMEETQYF.

The J gene is TRBJ1-5, the V gene TRBV5-6; weak D call: TRBD1 (6 bases). The CDR3 consists of 18 residues. V dropped 1 base and J dropped 0 bases, with 17 bases sitting between them. Per the germline V gene, CDR1 is SGHDT and CDR2 is YYEEEE. The CDR3 loop is CASSLTLIPGDSNQPQHF. CDR3 sequence (DNA): TGTGCCAGCAGCTTGACCCTGATCCCAGGGGATAGCAATCAGCCCCAGCATTTT.

The chain carries TRBV29-1 and TRBJ2-1, with D tentatively TRBD2 (6 bases). The V gene's germline CDR1 is SQVTM and CDR2 ANQGSEA. V was shortened by 4 bases and J by 1 base, with 11 bases between the two germline ends. The CDR3 contains 14 residues. CDR3 sequence reads: CSVGRESSYNEQFF. The CDR3 nucleotides read TGCAGCGTTGGACGGGAGAGTTCCTACAATGAGCAGTTCTTC.

The V call is TRBV5-4, the J call TRBJ2-2, with D possibly matching TRBD2 (5 bases). CDR1 is SGHNT and CDR2 is YYREEE in the germline V gene (reference sequence). This CDR3 has 15 amino acids. Trimming took off 1 base at V and 5 bases at J, with 12 bases between the two ends. The CDR3 DNA sequence: TGTGCCAGCAGCTTGTACAGCTCGGGGACCGGGGAGCTGTTTTTT. Amino acid sequence: CASSLYSSGTGELFF.

V is TRBV2 and J is TRBJ1-2; 8 nucleotides agree with TRBD1. Trimming removed 6 bases from V and 2 bases from J; junction bases left unmatched: 5. The germline V gene has CDR1 SNHLY and CDR2 FYNNEI. The CDR3 sequence is 14 residues long. The CDR3 protein is CASRPDRANYGYTF. CDR3 DNA sequence: TGTGCCAGCAGACCGGACAGGGCCAACTATGGCTACACCTTC.

The rearrangement links TRBV9 to TRBJ2-3, with 8 nucleotides matching TRBD2. This CDR3 comprises 17 residues. V dropped 3 bases and J dropped 8; count of bases not matched to a gene: 17. Germline loops: CDR1 SGDLS, CDR2 YYNGEE. CDR3: CASSAVKAGESSATQYF. The CDR3, as DNA: TGTGCCAGCAGCGCCGTGAAAGCGGGGGAGAGCTCGGCTACGCAGTATTTT.

The genes are TRBV3-1 (or the pseudogene TRBV3-2) and TRBJ2-4, with 8 bases identical to TRBD2. V shed 1 base and J 3 bases; nucleotides not matched to a gene: 5. This CDR3 has 16 residues. Germline values: CDR1 LGHDT, CDR2 YNNKEL (reference sequence). The CDR3 loop reads CASSQAGGAGKNIQYF. The CDR3 nucleotides are TGTGCCAGCAGCCAAGCCGGGGGGGCCGGCAAAAACATTCAGTACTTC.

This chain connects TRBV4-1 to TRBJ2-5; 7 nucleotides agree with TRBD2. Germline CDR1 and CDR2: MGHRA and YSYEKL. Trimming removed 1 base from V and 7 bases from J; junction bases left unmatched: 12. This CDR3 is 16 amino acids long. The CDR3 spells CASSQVKSSGEGTQYF. The CDR3 DNA reads as TGCGCCAGCAGCCAAGTTAAATCATCTGGGGAGGGGACCCAGTACTTC.

This chain uses TRBV18 with TRBJ2-6, with 7 bases that match TRBD2. Germline V gene lookup returns CDR1 KGHSH and CDR2 LQKENI. The CDR3 covers 15 residues. The J segment lost 10 bases and the V segment lost 1 base, leaving 7 bases of the junction unmatched. The CDR3 reads CASSPQERGSNVLTF. As DNA, the CDR3 is TGTGCCAGCTCACCACAAGAGCGGGGCTCAAACGTCCTGACTTTC.